The clone carrying this T cell receptor beta chain was found many times. The CDR3 has 15 amino acids. Germline-derived CDR1 and CDR2 are SGHRS and YFSETQ. The J segment lost 4 bases and the V segment lost 4 bases, leaving 1 base of the junction unmatched. The data belong to a study of tumor-infiltrating lymphocytes in oesophageal squamous cell carcinoma. TCRdb re-called the PCR reads through MiXCR, storing one row per CDR3 protein. The data contain roughly 16,000 distinct CDR3 sequences, around 50% of them seen just once; the ten biggest clones take up under 50%. V and J are TRBV5-1 and TRBJ2-3; 15 nucleotides match TRBD2. This clonotype originated in a female donor with esophageal squamous cell carcinoma. Sequencing used normal esophageal tissue next to the tumor. This chain's CDR3 is CASSGLAGGPDTQYF. The CDR3 bases are TGCGCCAGCAGCGGACTAGCGGGAGGGCCAGATACGCAGTATTTT.